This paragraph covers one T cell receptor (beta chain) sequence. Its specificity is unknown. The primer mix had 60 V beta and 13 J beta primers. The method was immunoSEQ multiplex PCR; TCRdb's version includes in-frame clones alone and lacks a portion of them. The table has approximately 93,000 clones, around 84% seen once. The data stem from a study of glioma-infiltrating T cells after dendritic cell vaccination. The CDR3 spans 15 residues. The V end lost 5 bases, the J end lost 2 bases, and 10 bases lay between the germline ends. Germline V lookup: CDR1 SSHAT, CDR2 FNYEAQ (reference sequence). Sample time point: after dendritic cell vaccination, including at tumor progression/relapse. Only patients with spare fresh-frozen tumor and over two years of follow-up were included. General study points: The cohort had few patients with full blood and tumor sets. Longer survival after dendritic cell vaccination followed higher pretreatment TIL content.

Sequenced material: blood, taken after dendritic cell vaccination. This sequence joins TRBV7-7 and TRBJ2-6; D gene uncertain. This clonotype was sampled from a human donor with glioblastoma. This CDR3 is CASSSNQAGANVLTF. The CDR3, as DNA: TGTGCCAGCAGCAGCAACCAAGCTGGGGCCAACGTCCTGACTTTC.